Listed below are T cell receptor beta chains from one sample, sequenced in a study of T cell responses to AZD1222 COVID-19 vaccine. Clones were read by immunoSEQ multiplex PCR, and TCRdb kept only the in-frame ones, dropping some. The sample has over 100,000 clones; roughly 84% are singletons. This material consisted of peripheral blood, taken on day 0 of AZD1222 vaccination. All receptors come from an adult in good health. The CDR3 runs from the conserved cysteine through the conserved F or W.

v_call	j_call	cdr3_aa
TRBV10-3	TRBJ2-3	CAISATEGFGTDTQYF
TRBV14	TRBJ1-4	CASSRTGVGKLFF
TRBV12-3/TRBV12-4	TRBJ1-3	CASSLLIGNTIYF
TRBV5-4	TRBJ2-1	CASSLDPGGLNEQFF
TRBV28	TRBJ1-2	CASRPGRKYGYTF
TRBV4-3	TRBJ1-2	CASSQDLDSYGYTF
TRBV7-3	TRBJ2-3	CASSLSTDRTDTQYF
TRBV7-8	TRBJ1-3	CASSLSGRQTLGNTIYF
TRBV29-1	TRBJ1-2	CSVRTGSGGYTF
TRBV6-2/TRBV6-3	TRBJ2-1	CASSYSRLQGEQFF
TRBV7-9	TRBJ1-2	CASSLSSGQVPLGF
TRBV7-9	TRBJ2-1	CASSWGQGPEQFF
TRBV11-2	TRBJ1-4	CASSVDRGQGEKLFF
TRBV6-5	TRBJ2-7	CASRVGTSAYEQYF
TRBV27	TRBJ1-6	CASSLVGSSPLHF
TRBV11-2	TRBJ2-1	CASNFGDSSYNEQFF
TRBV11-2	TRBJ2-1	CASSLEPLAGEYEQFF
TRBV11-3	TRBJ2-7	CASSLVDRGPSYEQYF
TRBV4-1	TRBJ2-5	CASSQWRGETQYF
TRBV18	TRBJ1-2	CASSSSGARGGYTF
TRBV11-3	TRBJ2-7	CASSRTDYEQYF
TRBV2	TRBJ2-5	CASSAANSLGETQYF
TRBV4-2	TRBJ2-7	CASSQDQGLAWEQYF
TRBV5-5	TRBJ1-1	CASSFSGGGGTEAFF
TRBV12-3/TRBV12-4	TRBJ1-1	CASITGTIAEAFF
TRBV5-1	TRBJ1-1	CASSSGTARTEAFF
TRBV2	TRBJ1-1	CASSTQGFWNTEAFF
TRBV24-1	TRBJ2-3	CATSDPVAGSTDTQYF
TRBV7-6	TRBJ2-2	CASSPTPGHTGELFF
TRBV24-1	TRBJ2-2	CATSTWRESGELFF
TRBV2	TRBJ2-5	CASSERQGGTQYF
TRBV6-5	TRBJ1-6	CASRDTRRDSPLHF
TRBV11-1	TRBJ2-1	CASTASGNEQFF
TRBV5-6	TRBJ2-7	CASSLAETGGHEQYF
TRBV5-1	TRBJ1-1	CASSLGQGTTEAFF
TRBV28	TRBJ2-3	CASSHRALSTDTQYF
TRBV7-2	TRBJ1-5	CASSPGQTSNQPQHF
TRBV2	TRBJ1-2	CASRRDRGLHYGYTF
TRBV19	TRBJ1-2	CASSSRDLAYGYTF
TRBV5-1	TRBJ1-2	CASSRGQLSNYGYTF
TRBV7-2	TRBJ2-7	CASSLRGDPYEQYF
TRBV13	TRBJ2-2	CASSLVPGAGTGELFF
TRBV5-5	TRBJ2-7	CASSIGLADLYEQYF
TRBV25-1	TRBJ1-2	CASSEEGLNYGYTF
TRBV7-9	TRBJ1-1	CASSPPRDTEAFF
TRBV29-1	TRBJ2-7	CSVEDPGGSKYEQYF
TRBV5-4	TRBJ2-3	CASSHPSGADTQYF
TRBV4-2	TRBJ1-2	CASSQSGQGNYGYTF
TRBV14	TRBJ1-5	CASSQSHSNQPQHF
TRBV2	TRBJ2-5	CASSEGETQYF
TRBV19	TRBJ2-1	CASSIVGNEQFF